This TCR beta chain was retrieved from a study of glioma-infiltrating T cells after dendritic cell vaccination. Study-level information: Between about 2003 and 2013, patients got autologous tumor lysate-pulsed dendritic cell vaccines.

Blood PBMC samples: pre-vaccination, two weeks post third vaccination, and at tumor progression. Clones were read by immunoSEQ multiplex PCR, and TCRdb kept only the in-frame ones, dropping some. Here the sample spans just over 95,000 clones, 79% being singletons. Germline loops: CDR1 SGHRS, CDR2 YFSETQ. With V trimmed by 2 bases and J by 4 bases, 1 base remained unmatched. The length of the CDR3 is 13 residues. The sequence came from a human donor with glioblastoma. The sample in question was blood, obtained before dendritic cell vaccination. The chain uses TRBV5-1 and TRBJ1-1, with 8 nucleotides matching TRBD1. The CDR3 sequence: CASSFGQGTEAFF. CDR3 sequence (DNA): TGCGCCAGCAGCTTCGGACAGGGCACTGAAGCTTTCTTT.